The following is a T cell receptor (beta chain) sequence with its context. Its antigen remains undetermined. Nothing much larger sits one base from this clone, and base qualities are not available. This beta chain slipped into a library made for alpha chains as a stray read, so its size is not meaningful. Receptor amplification or capture employed UMI-ligation and nested PCR. TCR RNA was reverse transcribed with SuperScript IV using alpha and beta constant region primers for the blood and skin samples. Four rounds of PCR, run with the SP2 primer together with nested alpha and beta constant region primers, were used to amplify the ligated cDNA. An oligonucleotide carrying the Illumina SP2 primer and a UMI was ligated to the cDNA 3' end using T4 RNA ligase 1. The 12-nucleotide UMI consisted of two random hexamers with an eight-base spacer between the hexamers to prevent hairpin formation. From the second PCR onward, the TCR alpha and beta chain libraries were handled separately, and dual indexing was used for multiplexing. After pooling, the indexed libraries were analyzed by capillary electrophoresis and sequenced on either an Illumina MiSeq or NextSeq. PhiX DNA at about 5-8% was spiked into libraries to increase base diversity and improve cluster recognition. The authors' analysis ran thus. Demultiplexor took UMIs from read 2, joined the UMIs to the TCR sequence from read 1, and separated reads according to sample indices. Decombinator identified V and J genes and V-J junctions and gave each TCR a five-part identifier that included V and J deletions. Collapsinator used UMIs to correct sequencing errors and PCR amplification heterogeneity, yielding UMI-based abundance per TCR. CDR3Translator turned identifiers into nucleotide sequence, translated the nucleotide sequence into amino acids, and pulled out CDR3 regions based on terminal motifs. Error-corrected alpha and beta TCR counts from blood and skin were compared after normalization to input RNA amount. The public reads were run again by TCRdb, first through fastp at Q25 and then through MiXCR, and only productive beta chains were kept. Duplicate CDR3 protein sequences are folded into a single record with the most common DNA and genes. These V and J calls originate from TCRdb's pipeline instead of the authors' own analysis. For this sample there are around 300 distinct CDR3 sequences; roughly three quarters appear just once. The ten largest clones capture about a tenth of the sample.

From cysteine to phenylalanine, the CDR3 is 14 amino acids long. Only CDR3 DNA is held: 42 bases, read in frame from base 1. From the germline V gene, CDR1 is MNHNS and CDR2 is SASEGT. Unmatched junction bases come to 8, with V trimmed by 6 bases and J by 4 bases. This sample's treatment or condition label indicates: skin biopsy from PPD injection site in Mantoux-positive individual. Total RNA was treated with RQ1 DNase, without cell sorting, prior to reverse transcription, with an input of about 1 to 1000 ng being targeted. Using 3' ligation of a UMI-containing oligonucleotide to TCR cDNA, the study laid out a robust and sensitive protocol to amplify, sequence and analyze TCRs. Tuberculin skin test biopsies were obtained from sites injected with PPD in individuals who had a positive Mantoux test. Libraries were prepared from skin biopsies and whole blood so that pipeline robustness could be tested in samples in which T cells form a minority population.

This entry belongs to a study of naive and memory T cell subsets (dated by TCRdb to 2016 to 2017). Describing the broader study: The figure summarizing the skin biopsy and whole blood samples listed about ten blood donors, 7 tuberculin skin test biopsies and 3 saline control biopsies. Skin biopsies were taken from tuberculin skin test sites or from saline-injected control sites and were processed for RNA extraction as described before. PCR2 was typically run as a SYBR Green qPCR and stopped at a set threshold, although low-input samples could use end-point PCR of around 6 cycles instead.

The research as a whole found: The RNA-based method was acknowledged to be potentially sensitive to changes in TCR transcripts with T cell activation and differentiation. Higher TCR numbers at tuberculin skin test sites were interpreted as T cell infiltration of a delayed type IV hypersensitivity reaction. TCR sequences were reportedly obtained from both types of skin biopsy, with many more TCRs found at tuberculin skin test sites. Skin biopsy collection and RNA processing details were not given in the paper but referenced to earlier studies.

Here the sequenced sample was skin, taken from a tuberculin skin test site. This receptor was obtained from an adult in good health. Rearrangement joined TRBV6-1 to TRBJ1-1, and TRBD1 aligns with 7 junction nucleotides. CDR3 sequence: CASRPMAGGTEAFF. The sequenced DNA is TGTGCCAGCAGACCAATGGCAGGGGGCACTGAAGCTTTCTTT.